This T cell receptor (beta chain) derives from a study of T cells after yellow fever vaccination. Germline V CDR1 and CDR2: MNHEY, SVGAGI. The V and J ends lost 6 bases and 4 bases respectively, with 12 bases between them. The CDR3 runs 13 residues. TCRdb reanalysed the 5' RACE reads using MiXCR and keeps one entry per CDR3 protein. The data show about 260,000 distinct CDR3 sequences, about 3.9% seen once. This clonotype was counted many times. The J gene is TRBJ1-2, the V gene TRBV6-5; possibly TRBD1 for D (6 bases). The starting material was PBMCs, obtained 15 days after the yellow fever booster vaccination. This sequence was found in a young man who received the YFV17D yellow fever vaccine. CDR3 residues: CASRGALGYGYTF. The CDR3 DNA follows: TGTGCCAGCAGGGGGGCGCTTGGCTATGGCTACACCTTC.